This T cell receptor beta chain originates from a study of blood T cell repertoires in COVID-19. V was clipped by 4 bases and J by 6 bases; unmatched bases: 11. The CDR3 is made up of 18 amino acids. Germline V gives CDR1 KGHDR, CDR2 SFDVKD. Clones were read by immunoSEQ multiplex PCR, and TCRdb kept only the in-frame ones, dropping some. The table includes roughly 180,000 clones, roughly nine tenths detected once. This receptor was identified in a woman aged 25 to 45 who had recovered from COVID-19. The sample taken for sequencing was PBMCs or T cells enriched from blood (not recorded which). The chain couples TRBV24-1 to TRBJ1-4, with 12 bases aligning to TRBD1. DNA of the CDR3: TGTGCCACCAGTGAACCCTCCGGGACAGGGGGCGCATATGAAAAACTGTTTTTT. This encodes CATSEPSGTGGAYEKLFF.